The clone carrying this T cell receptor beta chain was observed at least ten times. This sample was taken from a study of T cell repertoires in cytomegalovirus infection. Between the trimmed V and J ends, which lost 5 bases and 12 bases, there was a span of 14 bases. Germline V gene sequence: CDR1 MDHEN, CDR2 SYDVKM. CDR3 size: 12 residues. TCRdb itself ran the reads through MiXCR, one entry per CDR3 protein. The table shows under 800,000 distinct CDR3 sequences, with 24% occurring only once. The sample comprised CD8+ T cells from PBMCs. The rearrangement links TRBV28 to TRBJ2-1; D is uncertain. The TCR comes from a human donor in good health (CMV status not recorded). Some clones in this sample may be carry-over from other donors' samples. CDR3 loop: CASSPPSTGQFF. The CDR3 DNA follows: TGTGCCAGCAGTCCCCCATCAACGGGGCAGTTCTTC.